The rows below give T cell receptor beta chains drawn from one sample of a study of blood T cell repertoires in COVID-19. TCRdb keeps only in-frame clones here, not all; method: immunoSEQ multiplex PCR. This table holds about 430,000 clones, 70% to 90% found once. The sequenced sample was PBMCs or T cells enriched from blood (not recorded which). The source is a woman under 30 who had been exposed to COVID-19. CDR3s include the opening cysteine and the closing phenylalanine or tryptophan. The D gene is left open where the match is weak. Clone size is given for some rows only: seen once, a few or many times, or a class if the clone is expanded.

>TRBJ1-2|TRBD1|TRBV16|.
TGTGCCAGCAGCGTCCGACAGGGAACCTCCTATGGCTACACCTTC
CASSVRQGTSYGYTF
>TRBJ2-3|TRBD2|TRBV11-2|.
TGTGCCAGCAGCCCAGGACTAGCGGGGGGGCGTGGCACAGATACGCAGTATTTT
CASSPGLAGGRGTDTQYF
>TRBJ1-5|.|TRBV5-8|.
TGTGCCAGCAGCCTACTACGGGGGGCTGAGCCCCAGCATTTT
CASSLLRGAEPQHF
>TRBJ1-5|.|TRBV5-6|.
TGTGCCAGCAGCTTGTTGGGGGCCGGGAATCAGCCCCAGCATTTT
CASSLLGAGNQPQHF
>TRBJ2-2|.|TRBV14|once
TGTGCCAGCAGCCAAGATCCCGGGACTCCGGTCCTTGAGCTGTTTTTT
CASSQDPGTPVLELFF
>TRBJ2-1|TRBD1|TRBV2|.
TGTGCCAGCTCCGGACAGGGGATCTACAATGAGCAGTTCTTC
CASSGQGIYNEQFF
>TRBJ2-3|.|TRBV23-1|.
TGCGCCAGCAGTCAATCTACGCGGTCTACGTGGGGCACAGATACGCAGTATTTT
CASSQSTRSTWGTDTQYF
>TRBJ1-2|.|TRBV19|.
TGTGCCAGTAGTATTGCAGACTATGGCTACACCTTC
CASSIADYGYTF
>TRBJ1-3|.|TRBV25-1|.
TGTGCCAGCAGTGAATTAGGGGCGCTCTCTGGAAACACCATATATTTT
CASSELGALSGNTIYF
>TRBJ1-2|TRBD1|TRBV7-2|.
TGTGCCAGCAGCCAATCCCGGACAGGGGGCTATGGCTACACCTTC
CASSQSRTGGYGYTF
>TRBJ1-6|.|TRBV19|.
TGTGCCAGTAGTATCCCGATTGGGAGCTCCTATAATTCACCCCTCCACTTT
CASSIPIGSSYNSPLHF
>TRBJ2-2|TRBD2|TRBV30|.
TGTGCCTGGAAGGCACCGACTAGCGGAAACATCGCGAACACCGGGGAGCTGTTTTTT
CAWKAPTSGNIANTGELFF
>TRBJ2-2|TRBD1|TRBV6-5|.
TGTGCCAGCAGCCTTGACAGGGTAGGAACCGGGGAGCTGTTTTTT
CASSLDRVGTGELFF
>TRBJ1-1|TRBD1|TRBV4-1|.
TGCGCCAGCAGCCAAGCCCCTCGACAGGGGGCGGGGAACACTGAAGCTTTCTTT
CASSQAPRQGAGNTEAFF
>TRBJ2-1|TRBD1|TRBV6-6|.
TGTGCCAGCAGTTCCGCTAGGACAGGGAACAATGAGCAGTTCTTC
CASSSARTGNNEQFF
>TRBJ2-1|TRBD1|TRBV3-1/TRBV3-2|.
TGTGCCACCCAGGGGGAAAACAATGAGCAGTTCTTC
CATQGENNEQFF
>TRBJ1-4|.|TRBV5-5|.
TGTGCCAGCAGCTTTCTGGGGCCGAATCAAAAACTGTTTTTT
CASSFLGPNQKLFF
>TRBJ2-1|TRBD2|TRBV19|.
TGTGCCAGTAGCCTCCTAGCGGGGGGGGGCGATGAGCAGTTCTTC
CASSLLAGGGDEQFF
>TRBJ2-7|TRBD2|TRBV5-1|.
TGCGCCAGCAGCGTAGTCAGCGGGAAGGGGTACGAGCAGTACTTC
CASSVVSGKGYEQYF
>TRBJ1-1|.|TRBV24-1|.
TGTGCCACCAGTGCCGCGGGGGGCTCCACTGAAGCTTTCTTT
CATSAAGGSTEAFF
>TRBJ1-2|.|TRBV5-1|.
TGCGCCAGCAGCTTGGGGCAGGGCGGTGGCTACACCTTC
CASSLGQGGGYTF
>TRBJ1-2|.|TRBV4-1|.
TGCGCCAGCAGCCAAGATCCGACAGGCCTCTATGGCTACACCTTC
CASSQDPTGLYGYTF
>TRBJ1-3|.|TRBV7-2|.
TGTGCCAGCAGCTTAGGCCAGGGCAGGGTGGGAGGAAACACCATATATTTT
CASSLGQGRVGGNTIYF
>TRBJ1-1|.|TRBV12-3/TRBV12-4|.
TGTGCCAGCAGTGCTCAGGGTCCTGAAGCTTTCTTT
CASSAQGPEAFF
>TRBJ1-2|.|TRBV24-1|.
TGTGCCACCAGTGATTTTACAGGGAGTGGCTACACCTTC
CATSDFTGSGYTF
>TRBJ1-5|TRBD1|TRBV28|.
TGTGCCAGCAGAAGACAGGGTTATAGCAATCAGCCCCAGCATTTT
CASRRQGYSNQPQHF
>TRBJ2-2|TRBD2|TRBV11-3|.
TGTGCCAGCAGCTCCGGACTAGCGGCGAACACCGGGGAGCTGTTTTTT
CASSSGLAANTGELFF
>TRBJ2-3|.|TRBV2|.
TGTGCCAGCAGTGGGCCCAACACAGATACGCAGTATTTT
CASSGPNTDTQYF
>TRBJ1-4|.|TRBV4-1|once
TGCGCCAGCAGCCAAGGGGCAGTCGCAACTAATGAAAAACTGTTTTTT
CASSQGAVATNEKLFF
>TRBJ1-4|.|TRBV6-5|once
TGTGCCAGCGTAGTTGGAGGGTCCGATGAAAAACTGTTTTTT
CASVVGGSDEKLFF
>TRBJ1-5|.|TRBV28|.
TGTGCCAGCAGCCCTGACAGAAATAATCAGCCCCAGCATTTT
CASSPDRNNQPQHF
>TRBJ2-1|.|TRBV10-3|.
TGTGCCATCAGGTTGTCTAATGAGCAGTTCTTC
CAIRLSNEQFF
>TRBJ2-3|TRBD2|TRBV11-2|.
TGTGCCAGCAGCTTAGCCCGCGTCGGGCTAGCGGCGAGCACAGATACGCAGTATTTT
CASSLARVGLAASTDTQYF
>TRBJ2-4|.|TRBV28|.
TGTGCCAGCAGTGACAGACTAGCCAAAAACATTCAGTACTTC
CASSDRLAKNIQYF
>TRBJ1-6|TRBD1|TRBV3-1/TRBV3-2|.
TGTGCCAGCAGCCCGACAGGGGATAATTCACCCCTCCACTTT
CASSPTGDNSPLHF
>TRBJ1-1|.|TRBV19|.
TGTGCCAGCGCCCCGGTGTTAAGATTCACTGAAGCTTTCTTT
CASAPVLRFTEAFF
>TRBJ2-3|.|TRBV11-3|.
TGTGCCAGCAGCTTAGAGACGGGAATAGGCACAGATACGCAGTATTTT
CASSLETGIGTDTQYF
>TRBJ2-7|TRBD1|TRBV29-1|.
TGCAGCGTTGGTGAGGGGGCCGGCGAGCAGTACTTC
CSVGEGAGEQYF
>TRBJ2-7|TRBD2|TRBV19|.
TGTGCCAGTAGTCCCGGAGGCGGGAGCTACGAGCAGTACTTC
CASSPGGGSYEQYF
>TRBJ2-3|TRBD2|TRBV2|once
TGTGCCAGCAGTGATTGGGCTAGCGGGGGGCACACAGATACGCAGTATTTT
CASSDWASGGHTDTQYF
>TRBJ1-1|.|TRBV27|.
TGTGCCAGCAGCTCACTTACAGGGTCCGTGAACACTGAAGCTTTCTTT
CASSSLTGSVNTEAFF
>TRBJ2-3|TRBD2|TRBV6-1|.
TGTGCCAGCAGTGGCACCGGGACTAGCGGGGGCGCGCGGGGGACGCAGTATTTT
CASSGTGTSGGARGTQYF
>TRBJ1-4|.|TRBV25-1|.
TGTGCCAGCAGTGAATTTACAGGAGGGGAAAAACTGTTTTTT
CASSEFTGGEKLFF
>TRBJ2-5|TRBD1|TRBV7-6|.
TGTGCCAGCAGCCAGTCGGACAGGGGGCGAGAGACCCAGTACTTC
CASSQSDRGRETQYF
>TRBJ2-2|TRBD2|TRBV27|.
TGTGCCAGCAGTTTTCGAAGCGGGAGTATCACCGGGGAGCTGTTTTTT
CASSFRSGSITGELFF
>TRBJ2-1|TRBD1|TRBV24-1|once
TGTGCCACCAGTGATCCTTCCCCTGGGACAGGGGGCGCGGGGACTTACAATGAGCAGTTCTTC
CATSDPSPGTGGAGTYNEQFF
>TRBJ2-7|TRBD2|TRBV5-8|few
TGTGCCAGCAGCGGTAGGGACTATCTACGGGAGCAGTACTTC
CASSGRDYLREQYF
>TRBJ1-5|.|TRBV6-5|once
TGTGCCAGCAGTTATGGGGCCCCCAATCAGCCCCAGCATTTT
CASSYGAPNQPQHF
>TRBJ1-5|.|TRBV6-5|once
TGTGCCAGCGATGGACAGACTCCAGGGCAGCCCCAGCATTTT
CASDGQTPGQPQHF
>TRBJ2-7|.|TRBV3-1/TRBV3-2|.
TGTGCCAGCAGCCTTAGTAGTGAGCAGTACTTC
CASSLSSEQYF
>TRBJ2-1|.|TRBV6-1|.
TGTGCCAGCAATCCGGGTGGGTCCTACAATGAGCAGTTCTTC
CASNPGGSYNEQFF
>TRBJ2-7|TRBD1|TRBV18|.
TGTGCCAGCTCGGAACGACAGGGGGCAGAGCAGTACTTC
CASSERQGAEQYF
>TRBJ2-1|.|TRBV29-1|.
TGCAGCGTTTTTAAGAGCTCCTACAATGAGCAGTTCTTC
CSVFKSSYNEQFF
>TRBJ1-6|.|TRBV6-5|.
TGTGCCAGCAGCCAGATGGTTGCCTCACCCCTCCACTTT
CASSQMVASPLHF
>TRBJ2-5|TRBD1|TRBV7-9|.
TGTGCCAGCAGCTTCGACAGGGATCAAGAGACCCAGTACTTC
CASSFDRDQETQYF
>TRBJ2-6|.|TRBV7-8|.
TGTGCCAGCAGCTCTGCGGGCTCTGGGGCCAACGTCCTGACTTTC
CASSSAGSGANVLTF
>TRBJ2-7|.|TRBV11-2|.
TGTGCCAGCAGCTTAGTGGGCAAATACGAGCAGTACTTC
CASSLVGKYEQYF
>TRBJ2-2|TRBD2|TRBV28|.
TGTGCCAGTACCCCTGGCGGGAGTCCCGGGGAGCTGTTTTTT
CASTPGGSPGELFF
>TRBJ2-1|TRBD1|TRBV27|.
TGTGCCAGCAGTTTAGGGCAGGGGGAGTACAATGAGCAGTTCTTC
CASSLGQGEYNEQFF